This TCR beta chain was recorded in a study of blood T cell repertoires in COVID-19. Whole-study context: Donors in the United States, Italy and Spain gave samples during acute or convalescent COVID-19. The cDNA or gDNA used as material had been derived from T cells, B-cell-depleted T cells, or PBMCs.

Clones were sequenced by immunoSEQ multiplex PCR, and TCRdb holds only the in-frame ones, with some missing. Of around 220,000 clones in the sample, roughly nine tenths were seen once. The CDR3 is made up of 15 amino acids. V lost 1 base, J lost 4 bases, and 13 bases lay in between. Germline loops: CDR1 SGHAT, CDR2 FQNNGV. What was sequenced was peripheral blood. This chain uses TRBV11-2 with TRBJ1-1; no clear D. This clonotype was obtained from a man aged 40-55 years with active or convalescent COVID-19. CDR3 amino acids: CASSLVGLGSTEAFF. The DNA for the CDR3 is TGTGCCAGCAGCTTAGTCGGGTTGGGTAGCACTGAAGCTTTCTTT.